One sample yielded the 10 T cell receptor beta chains listed below, sequenced in a study of blood T cell repertoires in COVID-19. Data came from immunoSEQ multiplex PCR; TCRdb stores just in-frame clones and leaves some out. The sample has over 50,000 clones, over 60% seen once. Material for sequencing was peripheral blood. All receptors come from a woman in her 70s with COVID-19, enrolled during active disease.

The chain is built from TRBV7-2 and TRBJ2-7; possibly TRBD1 for D (5 bases). CDR3 length equals 15 residues. Germline V gene sequence: CDR1 SGHTA, CDR2 FQGNSA. Between the trimmed V and J ends, which lost 0 bases and 4 bases, there was a span of 13 bases. CDR3 loop: CASSLAHAGSYEQYF. CDR3 bases: TGTGCCAGCAGCTTAGCGCACGCAGGGTCGTACGAGCAGTACTTC.

The chain recombines TRBV29-1 with TRBJ2-1; maybe TRBD2 (7 bases). The CDR3 contains 16 residues. Germline assignment: CDR1 SQVTM and CDR2 ANQGSEA. V shed 3 bases and J shed 1 base, with 16 bases lying between them. CDR3 DNA sequence: TGCAGCGTTGAGGAAGGGGGGGCCGGGTCCTACAATGAGCAGTTCTTC. Translating gives CSVEEGGAGSYNEQFF.

V gene TRBV9 combines with J gene TRBJ1-1, with TRBD1 matching over 10 bases. The germline gives CDR1 SGDLS, CDR2 YYNGEE. This CDR3 has 16 amino acids. The ends lost 0 bases at V and 2 bases at J; junction bases unmatched: 4. The DNA of the CDR3 is TGTGCCAGCAGCGTAGGAGGGACAGGGGTTAACACTGAAGCTTTCTTT. It codes for CASSVGGTGVNTEAFF.

V and J are TRBV18 and TRBJ2-5; 8 bases are shared with TRBD2. J gave up 2 bases and V 5 bases, and 4 bases lay outside the gene matches. The V gene's germline CDR1 is KGHSH and CDR2 LQKENI. The CDR3 length is 14 residues. This chain's CDR3 is CASSVLAEQETQYF. CDR3 DNA: TGTGCCAGCTCAGTACTAGCGGAACAAGAGACCCAGTACTTC.

This clone was seen a handful of times. The J gene is TRBJ1-1, the V gene TRBV11-2; D uncertain. This CDR3 is 15 amino acids long. CDR1 is SGHAT and CDR2 is FQNNGV in the germline V gene. V lost 0 bases and J lost 2, with 10 bases in between. The CDR3 loop is CASSLDPGGNTEAFF. The DNA for the CDR3 is TGTGCCAGCAGCTTAGATCCTGGCGGAAACACTGAAGCTTTCTTT.

The chain has TRBV11-3 and TRBJ2-7; D unclear. Trimming removed 0 bases from V and 0 bases from J, with 9 bases in between. Germline CDR1 reads SGHNT; CDR2 reads YENEEA. This CDR3 region has 15 residues. CDR3 sequence (DNA): TGTGCCAGCAGCTTAGAGAGCTCTCTCTCCTACGAGCAGTACTTC. Residues: CASSLESSLSYEQYF.

This clone was recorded only once. The chain employs TRBV29-1 and TRBJ2-2, with D possibly TRBD1 on 6 matching bases. The CDR3 runs to 15 residues. Looked up from germline, CDR1 is SQVTM and CDR2 is ANQGSEA. V was shortened by 7 bases and J by 2 bases, with 17 bases between the two germline ends. CDR3: CSAQGDTQNTGELFF. CDR3 in DNA: TGCAGCGCCCAAGGGGACACCCAAAACACCGGGGAGCTGTTTTTT.

V usage is TRBV27 and J usage is TRBJ2-3; weak D call: TRBD2 (7 bases). The CDR3 is 13 amino acids. CDR1 is MNHEY, CDR2 SMNVEV, per germline (reference sequence). Trimming took 3 bases from V and 6 from J, leaving 10 bases between them. CDR3 nucleotide sequence: TGTGCCAGCAGTTTCCGGGGGGCCGATACGCAGTATTTT. Amino acid sequence: CASSFRGADTQYF.

J is TRBJ2-2 and V is TRBV19; 8 bases are a match to TRBD1. CDR1 LNHDA and CDR2 SQIVND come from the germline V gene (reference sequence). The CDR3 consists of 14 residues. The V and J ends lost 6 bases and 7 bases, in that order; junction bases with no gene match: 7. CDR3 DNA: TGTGCCAGTAGATGGGGGACAGGATACGGGGAGCTGTTTTTT. Residues: CASRWGTGYGELFF.

The chain uses TRBV18 and TRBJ2-3, with 7 bases lining up with TRBD1. With 4 bases clipped from V and 3 bases from J, the junction kept 4 bases outside the gene matches. Germline V lookup: CDR1 KGHSH, CDR2 LQKENI. The CDR3 covers 14 residues. CDR3 in amino acids: CASSHDRDTDTQYF. For the CDR3, the DNA is TGTGCCAGCTCACACGACAGGGATACAGATACGCAGTATTTT.